This entry features one T cell receptor (beta chain) sequence. Assay used: immunoSEQ multiplex PCR; TCRdb lists only in-frame clones, some missing. The data contain around 150,000 clones, roughly 83% of them singletons. The CDR3 extends over 15 amino acids. V lost 2 bases and J 0 bases, leaving 10 bases between the germline ends. Germline CDR1 and CDR2: SGHRS and YFSETQ. This sample stems from a study of blood T cell repertoires in COVID-19. Study-level background: COVID-19 samples collected from the United States, Italy and Spain covered acute and convalescent phases.

The receptor's source is a woman aged 60-70 years who had recovered from COVID-19. V and J are TRBV5-1 and TRBJ2-3; D remains ambiguous. The sequencing sample was made of PBMCs or T cells enriched from blood (not recorded which). CDR3 region: CASSLSLSSTDTQYF. CDR3 bases: TGCGCCAGCAGCTTATCACTAAGCAGCACAGATACGCAGTATTTT.